This T cell receptor beta chain appears in the sequencing data of a study of T cell changes during pregnancy in multiple sclerosis. Profiling relied on immunoSEQ multiplex PCR, and the TCRdb table lists in-frame clones only, not all of them. In the table there are 75,000 to 95,000 clones, approximately 90% of which are singletons. Germline values: CDR1 SGHTA, CDR2 FQGNSA. This CDR3 is built from 12 residues. Germline trimming cut 2 bases from V and 10 bases from J; bases unmatched to any gene: 5. The chain uses TRBV7-2 and TRBJ2-7; 7 bases are a match to TRBD2. The sequencing here drew on peripheral blood, taken before pregnancy. The receptor was isolated from a female donor with multiple sclerosis, enrolled in a pregnancy study. CDR3 DNA sequence: TGTGCCAGCAGCTTATATAGCGGGCTTCAGTACTTC. This gives the protein CASSLYSGLQYF. Supplemented by reference TRBV7-2 and TRBJ2-7, the full variable domain reads GAGVSQSPSNKVTEKGKDVELRCDPISGHTALYWYRQSLGQGLEFLIYFQGNSAPDKSGLPSDRFSAERTGGSVSTLTIQRTQQEDSAVYLCASSLYSGLQYFGPGTRLTVT.